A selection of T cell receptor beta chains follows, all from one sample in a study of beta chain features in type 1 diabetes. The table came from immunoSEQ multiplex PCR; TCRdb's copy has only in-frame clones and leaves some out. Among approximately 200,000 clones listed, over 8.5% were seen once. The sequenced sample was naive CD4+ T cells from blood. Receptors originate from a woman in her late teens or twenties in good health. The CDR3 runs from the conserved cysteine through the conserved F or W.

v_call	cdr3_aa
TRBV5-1	CASSQGQGYNEQFF
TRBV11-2	CASSLDRGVSIEQYF
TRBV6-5	CASSPPGGTEAFF
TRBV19	CASRRVSGSIEQFF
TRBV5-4	CASRFRPGGPETQYF
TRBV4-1	CASSDDRGYGYTF
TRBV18	CASSPTSSGSEQFF
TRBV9	CASSETGSEQYF
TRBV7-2	CASSLAGSYGYTF
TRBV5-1	CASSRQGSTNTEAFF
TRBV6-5	CASSPRTVNSPLHF
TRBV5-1	CASSLVQGGEQYF
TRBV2	CASSALRGSTDTQYF
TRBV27	CASSFAGPRNQPQHF
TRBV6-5	CASSLGLGNTEAFF
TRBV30	CAWSGARGYSGYTF
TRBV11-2	CASSSLRVAYEQYF
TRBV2	CASRETGIYSNQPQHF
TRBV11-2	CASSSNGGPSYNEQFF
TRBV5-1	CASSPGRDPEKLFF
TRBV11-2	CASSLVVEQGVTDTQYF
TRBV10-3	CAISRSPSGNTIYF
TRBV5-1	CASSLLDDSYEQYF
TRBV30	CAWSVRETGDEQFF
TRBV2	CASSRDTTFDTQYF
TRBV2	CASTFTGYSNQPQHF
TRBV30	CAGSGGQGRYPKNEQFF
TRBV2	CASTLQGATYEQYF
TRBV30	CAWSVTPGTQETQYF
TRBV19	CATRDRGTDTQYF
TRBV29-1	CSSVSRTGELFF
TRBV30	CAWSLGQGVRLVSWREAFF
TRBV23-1	CASSCLDRGETNEKLFF
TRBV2	CASSEVTTQETQYF
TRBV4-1	CASSQEERAGGPNTQYF
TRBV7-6	CASRDRGPNTEAFF
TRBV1	CTSSPGQSNQPQHF
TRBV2	CASSGTGTMNTEAFF
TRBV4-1	CASSLLPDRGHYEQYF
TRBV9	CASSSGGAKNIQYF
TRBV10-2	CASSEFGTGGTYEQYF
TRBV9	CASSVDPSSYEQYF
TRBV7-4	CASSLVPGAHQPQHF
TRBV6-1	CASSGPPNEQFF
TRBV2	CASQPAVRSPLHF
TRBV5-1	CASSPGTSGRAADTQYF
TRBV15	CATSRDRGGKALMNTEAFF
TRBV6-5	CASSYMSEQYF
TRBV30	CASNADGGLAGNEQFF